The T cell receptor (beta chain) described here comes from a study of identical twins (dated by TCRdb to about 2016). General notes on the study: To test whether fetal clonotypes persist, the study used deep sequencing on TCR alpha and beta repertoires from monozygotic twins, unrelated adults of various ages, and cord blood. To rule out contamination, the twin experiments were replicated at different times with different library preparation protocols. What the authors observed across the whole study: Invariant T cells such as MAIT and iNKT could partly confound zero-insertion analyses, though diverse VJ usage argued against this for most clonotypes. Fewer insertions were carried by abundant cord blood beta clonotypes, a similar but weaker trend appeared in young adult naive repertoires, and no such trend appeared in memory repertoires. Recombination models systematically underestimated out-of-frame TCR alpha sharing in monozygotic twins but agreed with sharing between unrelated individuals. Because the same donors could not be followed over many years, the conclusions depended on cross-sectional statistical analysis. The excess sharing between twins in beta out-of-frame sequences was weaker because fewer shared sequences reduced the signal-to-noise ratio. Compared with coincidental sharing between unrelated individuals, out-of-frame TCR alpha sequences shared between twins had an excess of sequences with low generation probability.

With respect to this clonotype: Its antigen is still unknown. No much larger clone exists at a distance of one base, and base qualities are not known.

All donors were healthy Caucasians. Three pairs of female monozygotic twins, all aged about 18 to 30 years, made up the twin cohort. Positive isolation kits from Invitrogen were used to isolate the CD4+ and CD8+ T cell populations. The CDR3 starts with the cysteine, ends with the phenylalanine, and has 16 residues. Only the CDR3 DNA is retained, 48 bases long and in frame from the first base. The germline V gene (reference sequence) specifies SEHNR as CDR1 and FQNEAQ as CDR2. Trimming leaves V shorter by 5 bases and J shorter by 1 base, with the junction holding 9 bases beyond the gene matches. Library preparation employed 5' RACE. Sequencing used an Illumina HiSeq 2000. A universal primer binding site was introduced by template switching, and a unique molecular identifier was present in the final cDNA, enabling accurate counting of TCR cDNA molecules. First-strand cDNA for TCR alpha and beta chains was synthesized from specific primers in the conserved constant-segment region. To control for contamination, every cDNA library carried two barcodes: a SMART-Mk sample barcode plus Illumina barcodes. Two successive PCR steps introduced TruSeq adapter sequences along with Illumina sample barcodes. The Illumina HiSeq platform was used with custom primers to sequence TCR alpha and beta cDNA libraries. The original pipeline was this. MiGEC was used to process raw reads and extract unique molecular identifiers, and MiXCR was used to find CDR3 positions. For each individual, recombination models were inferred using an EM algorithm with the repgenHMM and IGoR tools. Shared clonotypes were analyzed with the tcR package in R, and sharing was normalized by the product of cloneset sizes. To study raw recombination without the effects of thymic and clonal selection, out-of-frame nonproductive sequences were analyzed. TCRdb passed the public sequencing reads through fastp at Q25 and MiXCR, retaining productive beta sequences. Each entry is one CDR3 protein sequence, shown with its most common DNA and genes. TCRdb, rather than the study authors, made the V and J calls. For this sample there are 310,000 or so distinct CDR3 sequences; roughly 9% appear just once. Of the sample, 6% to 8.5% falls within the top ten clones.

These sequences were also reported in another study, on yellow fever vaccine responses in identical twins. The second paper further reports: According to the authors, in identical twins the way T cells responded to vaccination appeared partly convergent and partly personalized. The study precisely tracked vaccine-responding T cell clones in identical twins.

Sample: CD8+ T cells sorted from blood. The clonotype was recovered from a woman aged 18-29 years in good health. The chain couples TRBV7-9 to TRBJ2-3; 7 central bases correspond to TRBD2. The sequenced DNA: TGTGCCAGCAGCCAGGTCGAGCGGGGCGGCACAGATACGCAGTATTTT. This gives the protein CASSQVERGGTDTQYF.